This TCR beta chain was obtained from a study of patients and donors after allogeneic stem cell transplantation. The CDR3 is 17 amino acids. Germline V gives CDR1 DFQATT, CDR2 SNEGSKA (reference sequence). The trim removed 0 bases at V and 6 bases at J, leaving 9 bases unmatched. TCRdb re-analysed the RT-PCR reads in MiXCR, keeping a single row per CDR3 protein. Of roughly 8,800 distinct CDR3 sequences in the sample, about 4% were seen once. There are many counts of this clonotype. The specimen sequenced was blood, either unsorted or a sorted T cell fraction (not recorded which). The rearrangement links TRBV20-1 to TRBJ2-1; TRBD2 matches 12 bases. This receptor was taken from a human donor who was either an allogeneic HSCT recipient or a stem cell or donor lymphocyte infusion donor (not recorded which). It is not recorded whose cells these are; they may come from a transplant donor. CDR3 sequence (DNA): TGCAGTGCTAGAGATTATCGACTAGCGGGAGAGGCCAATGAGCAGTTCTTC. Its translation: CSARDYRLAGEANEQFF.